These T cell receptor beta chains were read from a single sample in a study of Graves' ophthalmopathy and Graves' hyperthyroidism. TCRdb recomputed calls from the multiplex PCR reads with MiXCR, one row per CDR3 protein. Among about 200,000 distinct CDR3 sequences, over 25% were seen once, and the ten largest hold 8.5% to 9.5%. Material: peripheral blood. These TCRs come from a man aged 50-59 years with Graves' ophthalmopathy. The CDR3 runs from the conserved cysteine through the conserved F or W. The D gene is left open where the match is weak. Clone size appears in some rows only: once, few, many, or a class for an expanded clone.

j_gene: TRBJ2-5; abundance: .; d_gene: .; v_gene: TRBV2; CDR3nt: TGTGCCAGCAGTGATGTGGGGGGAGAGACCCAGTACTTC; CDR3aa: CASSDVGGETQYF
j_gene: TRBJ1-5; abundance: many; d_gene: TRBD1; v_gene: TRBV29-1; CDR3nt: TGCAGCGTAAGGGGGCGAAGCAATCAGCCCCAGCATTTT; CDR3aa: CSVRGRSNQPQHF
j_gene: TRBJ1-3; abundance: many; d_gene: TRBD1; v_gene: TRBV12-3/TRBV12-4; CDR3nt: TGTGCCAGCAGTCCAGGGGGGAATTCTGGAAACACCATATATTTT; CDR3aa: CASSPGGNSGNTIYF
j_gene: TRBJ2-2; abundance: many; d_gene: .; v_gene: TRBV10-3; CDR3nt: TGTGCCATCAGTGAGGGGACCAAGAACACCGGGGAGCTGTTTTTT; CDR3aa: CAISEGTKNTGELFF
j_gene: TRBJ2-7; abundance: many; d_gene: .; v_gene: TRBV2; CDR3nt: TGTGCCAGCAGTTTTCTCCAGGGGCAGAGCTACGAGCAGTACTTC; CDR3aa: CASSFLQGQSYEQYF
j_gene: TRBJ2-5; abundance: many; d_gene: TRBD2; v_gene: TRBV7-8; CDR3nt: TGTGCCAGCAGAATCCCCGGGACTAGCGACAAGACCCAGTACTTC; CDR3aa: CASRIPGTSDKTQYF
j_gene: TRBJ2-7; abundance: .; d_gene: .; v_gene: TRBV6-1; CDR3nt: TGTGCCAGCACCGAGAGGATGAGCTCCTACGAGCAGTACTTC; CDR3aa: CASTERMSSYEQYF
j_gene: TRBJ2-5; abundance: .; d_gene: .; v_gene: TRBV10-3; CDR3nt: TGTGCCATCAGTGAGTCTGGCGTACAAGAGACCCAGTACTTC; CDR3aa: CAISESGVQETQYF
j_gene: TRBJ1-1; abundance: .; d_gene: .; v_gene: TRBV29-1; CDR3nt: TGCAGCGTTATCGGTGGAGGGGGAACTGAAGCTTTCTTT; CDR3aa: CSVIGGGGTEAFF
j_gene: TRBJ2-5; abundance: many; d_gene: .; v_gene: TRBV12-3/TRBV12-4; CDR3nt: TGTGCCAGCAGTATCCTTGCAGAAGCCGAAGAGACCCAGTACTTC; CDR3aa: CASSILAEAEETQYF
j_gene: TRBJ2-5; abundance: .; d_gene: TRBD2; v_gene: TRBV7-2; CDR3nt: TGTGCCAGCTCCACAATTGGGACTAGGCAAGAGACCCAGTACTTC; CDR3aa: CASSTIGTRQETQYF
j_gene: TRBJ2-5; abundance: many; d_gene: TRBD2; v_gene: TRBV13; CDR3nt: TGTGCCAGCAGCTCGGGGGGAGCGCCCCAGTACTTC; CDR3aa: CASSSGGAPQYF
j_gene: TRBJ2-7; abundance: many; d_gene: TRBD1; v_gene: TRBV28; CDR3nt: TGTGCCAGCAGTTGGGACAGGGGCCCGAGTCCTCCCCTCGAGCAGTACTTC; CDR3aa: CASSWDRGPSPPLEQYF
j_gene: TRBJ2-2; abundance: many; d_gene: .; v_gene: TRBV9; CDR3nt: TGTGCCAGCAGCCTACTAGGAGACATCGGGGAGCTGTTTTTT; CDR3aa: CASSLLGDIGELFF
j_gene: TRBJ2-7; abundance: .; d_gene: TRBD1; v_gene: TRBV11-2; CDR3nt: TGTGCCTGGAGTACATACAGACAGGGGGTGAACGAGCAGTACTTC; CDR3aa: CAWSTYRQGVNEQYF
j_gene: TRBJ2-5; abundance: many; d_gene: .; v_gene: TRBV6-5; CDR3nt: TGTGCCAGCAGTTACTCTCCGGGGGGCGGAGAGACCCAGTACTTC; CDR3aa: CASSYSPGGGETQYF
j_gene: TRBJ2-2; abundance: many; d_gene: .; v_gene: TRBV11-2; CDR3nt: TGTGCCAGCAGCGTCCTAGGACTTGACACCGGGGAGCTGTTTTTT; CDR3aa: CASSVLGLDTGELFF
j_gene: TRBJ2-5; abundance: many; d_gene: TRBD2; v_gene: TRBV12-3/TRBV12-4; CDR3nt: TGTGCCAGCAAAAAGGGACTAGCGGAGACCCAGTACTTC; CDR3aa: CASKKGLAETQYF
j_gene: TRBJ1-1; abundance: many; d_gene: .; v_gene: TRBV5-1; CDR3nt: TGCGCCAGCAGCTTGTCTGCGGCGAATGAAGCTTTCTTT; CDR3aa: CASSLSAANEAFF
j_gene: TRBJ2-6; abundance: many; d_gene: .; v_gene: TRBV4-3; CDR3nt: TGCGCCAGCAGCCAAGAGTATCCCAACGTCCTGACTTTC; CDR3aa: CASSQEYPNVLTF
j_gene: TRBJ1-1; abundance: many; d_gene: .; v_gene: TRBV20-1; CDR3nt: TGCAGTGCTCACGGGGTGGGAGGGTTGGACACTGAAGCTTTCTTT; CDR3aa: CSAHGVGGLDTEAFF
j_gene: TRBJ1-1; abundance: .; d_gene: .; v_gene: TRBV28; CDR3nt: TGTGCCAGCACGACCCCGCGTGGGAACACTGAAGCTTTCTTT; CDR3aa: CASTTPRGNTEAFF
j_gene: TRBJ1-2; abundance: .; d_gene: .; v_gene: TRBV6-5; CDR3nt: TGTGCCAGCAGTTACTACCAGGGAACTAACTATGGCTACACCTTC; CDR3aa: CASSYYQGTNYGYTF
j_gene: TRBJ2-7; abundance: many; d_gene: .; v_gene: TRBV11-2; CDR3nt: TGTGCCAGCAGCTTAGTAGCGAAAAGGGCCTACGAGCAGTACTTC; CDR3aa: CASSLVAKRAYEQYF
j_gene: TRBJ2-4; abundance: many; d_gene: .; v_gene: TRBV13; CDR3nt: TGTGCCAGCAGCTTAGGTGGTGATGCAGACATTCAGTACTTC; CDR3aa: CASSLGGDADIQYF
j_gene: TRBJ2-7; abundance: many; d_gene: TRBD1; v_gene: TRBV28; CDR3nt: TGTGCCAGCAGCCGGGGACAGAAGCAGTACTTC; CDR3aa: CASSRGQKQYF
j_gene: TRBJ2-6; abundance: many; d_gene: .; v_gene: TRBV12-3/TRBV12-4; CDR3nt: TGTGCCAGCAGTTTAGCTGGGGCCAACGTCCTGACTTTC; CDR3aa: CASSLAGANVLTF
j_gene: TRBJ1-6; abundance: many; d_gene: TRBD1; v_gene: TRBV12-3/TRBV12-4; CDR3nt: TGTGCCAGCAGTCAGGGGGCTGAGGGTCCACCCCTCCACTTT; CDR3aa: CASSQGAEGPPLHF
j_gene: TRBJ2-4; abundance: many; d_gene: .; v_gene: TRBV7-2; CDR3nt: TGTGCCAGCAGCAGCCCACTAATAGCCAAAAACATTCAGTACTTC; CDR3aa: CASSSPLIAKNIQYF
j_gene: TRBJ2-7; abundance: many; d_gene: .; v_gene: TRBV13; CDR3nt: TGTGCCAGCAGCTTAATTACCGGAGCTGGCTACGAGCAGTACTTC; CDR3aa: CASSLITGAGYEQYF
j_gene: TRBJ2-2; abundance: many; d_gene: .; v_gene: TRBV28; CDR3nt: TGTGCCAGCAGTCTTGCTACGACCACCGGGGAGCTGTTTTTT; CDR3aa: CASSLATTTGELFF
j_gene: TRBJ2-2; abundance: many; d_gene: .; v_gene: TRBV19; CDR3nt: TGTGCCAGCCGCCATTACTGGGACCCTTCGAACACCGGGGAGCTGTTTTTT; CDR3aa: CASRHYWDPSNTGELFF
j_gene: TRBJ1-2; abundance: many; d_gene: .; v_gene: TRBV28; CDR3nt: TGTGCCAGCAGTTCCCACGGCCTCGGCAGGAGAAACATTGAAACTAACTATGGCTACACCTTC; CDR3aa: CASSSHGLGRRNIETNYGYTF
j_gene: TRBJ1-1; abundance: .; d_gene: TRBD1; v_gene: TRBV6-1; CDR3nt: TGTGCCAGCAGTGAAACCTGGACAGGGGAGAACACTGAAGCTTTCTTT; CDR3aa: CASSETWTGENTEAFF
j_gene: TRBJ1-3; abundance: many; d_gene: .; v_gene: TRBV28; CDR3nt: TGTGCCAGCAATGAGGGGGGATTTGACACCATATATTTT; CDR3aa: CASNEGGFDTIYF
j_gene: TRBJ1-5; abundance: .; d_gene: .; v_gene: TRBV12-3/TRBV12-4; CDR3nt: TGTGCCAGCAGTTTAAGCGGGGGAAGGGATCAGCCCCAGCATTTT; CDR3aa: CASSLSGGRDQPQHF
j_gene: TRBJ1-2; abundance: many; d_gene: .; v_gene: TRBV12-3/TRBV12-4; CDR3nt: TGTGCCAGCAGTCGATCGGGCGCCTATGGCTACACCTTC; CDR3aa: CASSRSGAYGYTF
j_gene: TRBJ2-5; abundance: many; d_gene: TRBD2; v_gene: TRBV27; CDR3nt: TGTGCCAGCAGTTTATCGGGGCGGGAGGGCCGGGGAGAGACCCAGTACTTC; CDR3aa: CASSLSGREGRGETQYF
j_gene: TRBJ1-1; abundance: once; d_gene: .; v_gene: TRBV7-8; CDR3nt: TGTGCCAGCAGTTCCCGGACCACTGAAGCTTTCTTT; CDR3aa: CASSSRTTEAFF
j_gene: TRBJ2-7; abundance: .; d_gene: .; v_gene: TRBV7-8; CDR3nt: TGTGCCAGCAGCTTAGACAGCCGCCGGTACTTC; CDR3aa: CASSLDSRRYF
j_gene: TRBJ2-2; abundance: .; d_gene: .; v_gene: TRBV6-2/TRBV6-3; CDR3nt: TGTGCCAGCAGTTATGGCAGGGGAGGAAACACCGGGGAGCTGTTTTTT; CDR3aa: CASSYGRGGNTGELFF
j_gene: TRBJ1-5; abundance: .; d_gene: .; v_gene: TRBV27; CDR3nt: TGTGCCAGCAGTTTCACGGGGTGGGGCAATCAGCCCCAGCATTTT; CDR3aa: CASSFTGWGNQPQHF
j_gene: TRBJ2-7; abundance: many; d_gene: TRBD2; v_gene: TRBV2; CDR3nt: TGTGCCAGCACCGGTCTAGCGGGAGGGGAGCAGTACTTC; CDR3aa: CASTGLAGGEQYF
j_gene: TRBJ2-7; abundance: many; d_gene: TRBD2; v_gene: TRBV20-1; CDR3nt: TGCAGTGCTAGGACTAGCGAGCTATTCTCCTACGAGCAGTACTTC; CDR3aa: CSARTSELFSYEQYF
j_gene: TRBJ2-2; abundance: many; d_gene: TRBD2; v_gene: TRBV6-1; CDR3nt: TGTGCCAGCAGCGATAGCGGGAGGATTACCGGGGAGCTGTTTTTT; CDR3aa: CASSDSGRITGELFF
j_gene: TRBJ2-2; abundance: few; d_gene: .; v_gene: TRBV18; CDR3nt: TGTGCCAGCTCACCCCCCCGGGGAGGGGGCGACACCGGGGAGCTGTTTTTT; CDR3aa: CASSPPRGGGDTGELFF
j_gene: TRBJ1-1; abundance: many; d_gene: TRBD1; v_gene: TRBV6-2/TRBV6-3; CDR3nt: TGTGCCAGCAGCACAGGGGGCTGGGGCACTGAAGCTTTCTTT; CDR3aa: CASSTGGWGTEAFF
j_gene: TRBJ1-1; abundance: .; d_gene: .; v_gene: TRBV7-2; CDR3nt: TGTGCCAGCAGCATTGACCGGAACACTGAAGCTTTCTTT; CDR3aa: CASSIDRNTEAFF
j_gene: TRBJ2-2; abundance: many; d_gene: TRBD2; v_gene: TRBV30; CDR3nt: TGTGCCTGGAGTGTAGATAGCGGGACTAACACCGGGGAGCTGTTTTTT; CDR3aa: CAWSVDSGTNTGELFF
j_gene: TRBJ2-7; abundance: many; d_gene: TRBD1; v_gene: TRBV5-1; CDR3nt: TGCGCCAGCAGCATTGACAGGGGCTTCTCAGTGGTCTACGAGCAGTACTTC; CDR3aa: CASSIDRGFSVVYEQYF
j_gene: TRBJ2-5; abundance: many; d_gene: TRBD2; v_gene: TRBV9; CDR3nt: TGTGCCAGCAGCTACGAGGCTAGCGGGCTCCAAGAGACCCAGTACTTC; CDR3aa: CASSYEASGLQETQYF
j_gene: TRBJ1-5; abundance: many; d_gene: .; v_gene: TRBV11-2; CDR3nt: TGTGCCAGCAGCTTAGACCGGAATCAGCCCCAGCATTTT; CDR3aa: CASSLDRNQPQHF
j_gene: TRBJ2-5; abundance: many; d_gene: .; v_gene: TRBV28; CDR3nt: TGTGCCAGCAGTTTTTTGGATGAAGAGACCCAGTACTTC; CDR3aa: CASSFLDEETQYF
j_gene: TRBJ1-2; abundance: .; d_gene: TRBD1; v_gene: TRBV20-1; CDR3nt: TGCAGTGCTAGGGATCCGGCCTCAGGGGGGGAACCTAACTATGGCTACACCTTC; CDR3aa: CSARDPASGGEPNYGYTF
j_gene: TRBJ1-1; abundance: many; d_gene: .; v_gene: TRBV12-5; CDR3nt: TGTGCTAGTGGTTTTAGGGTGAACACTGAAGCTTTCTTT; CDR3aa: CASGFRVNTEAFF
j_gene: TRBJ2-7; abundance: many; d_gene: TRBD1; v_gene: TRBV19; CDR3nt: TGTGCCAGTGGGGGACAGGACGACTCCTACGAGCAGTACTTC; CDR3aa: CASGGQDDSYEQYF